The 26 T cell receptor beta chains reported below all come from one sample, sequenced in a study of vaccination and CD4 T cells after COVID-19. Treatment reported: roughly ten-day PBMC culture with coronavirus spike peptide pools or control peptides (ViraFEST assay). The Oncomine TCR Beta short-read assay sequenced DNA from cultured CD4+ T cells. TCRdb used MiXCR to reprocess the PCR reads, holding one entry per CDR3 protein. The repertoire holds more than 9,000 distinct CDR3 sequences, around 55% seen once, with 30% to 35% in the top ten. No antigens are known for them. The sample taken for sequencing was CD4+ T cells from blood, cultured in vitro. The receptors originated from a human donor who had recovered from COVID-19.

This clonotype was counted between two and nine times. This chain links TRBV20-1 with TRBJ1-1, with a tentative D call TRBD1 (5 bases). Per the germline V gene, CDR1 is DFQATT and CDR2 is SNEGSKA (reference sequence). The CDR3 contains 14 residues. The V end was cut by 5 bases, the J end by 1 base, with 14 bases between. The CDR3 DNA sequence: TGCAGTGCTCATGAAGACAGCCGGAACACTGAAGCTTTCTTT. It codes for CSAHEDSRNTEAFF.

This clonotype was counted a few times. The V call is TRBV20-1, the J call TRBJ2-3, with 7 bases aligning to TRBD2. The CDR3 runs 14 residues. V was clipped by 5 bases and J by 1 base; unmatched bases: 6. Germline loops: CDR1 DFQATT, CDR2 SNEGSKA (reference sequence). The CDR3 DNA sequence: TGCAGTGCTTTTCTAGCGGAGCGCACAGATACGCAGTATTTT. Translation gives CSAFLAERTDTQYF.

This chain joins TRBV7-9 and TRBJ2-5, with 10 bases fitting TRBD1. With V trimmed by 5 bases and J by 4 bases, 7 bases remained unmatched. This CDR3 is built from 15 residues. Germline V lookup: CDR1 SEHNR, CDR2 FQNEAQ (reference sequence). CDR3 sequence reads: CASSHRDRGRETQYF. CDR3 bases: TGTGCCAGCAGCCACCGGGACAGGGGAAGAGAGACCCAGTACTTC.

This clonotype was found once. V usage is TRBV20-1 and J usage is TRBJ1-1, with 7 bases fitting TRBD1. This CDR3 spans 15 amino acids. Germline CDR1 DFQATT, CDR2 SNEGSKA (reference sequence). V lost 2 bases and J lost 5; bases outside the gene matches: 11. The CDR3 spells CSARPAGQLRTEAFF. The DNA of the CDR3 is TGCAGTGCTAGACCTGCGGGACAGTTGAGGACTGAAGCTTTCTTT.

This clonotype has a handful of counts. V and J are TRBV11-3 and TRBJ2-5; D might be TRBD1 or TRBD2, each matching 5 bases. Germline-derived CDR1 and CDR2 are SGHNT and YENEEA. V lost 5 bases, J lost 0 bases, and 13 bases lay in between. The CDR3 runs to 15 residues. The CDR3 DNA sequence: TGTGCCAGCAGCCCCGGGGCCAGCAACCAAGAGACCCAGTACTTC. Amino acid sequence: CASSPGASNQETQYF.

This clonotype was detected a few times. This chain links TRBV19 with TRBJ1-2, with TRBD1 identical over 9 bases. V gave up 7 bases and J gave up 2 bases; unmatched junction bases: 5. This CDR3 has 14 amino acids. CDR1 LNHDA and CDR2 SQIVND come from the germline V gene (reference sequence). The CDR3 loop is CASTSTGGNYGYTF. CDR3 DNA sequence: TGTGCCAGTACTTCCACAGGGGGCAACTATGGCTACACCTTC. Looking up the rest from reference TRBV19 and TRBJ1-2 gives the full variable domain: DGGITQSPKYLFRKEGQNVTLSCEQNLNHDAMYWYRQDPGQGLRLIYYSQIVNDFQKGDIAEGYSVSREKKESFPLTVTSAQKNPTAFYLCASTSTGGNYGYTFGSGTRLTVV.

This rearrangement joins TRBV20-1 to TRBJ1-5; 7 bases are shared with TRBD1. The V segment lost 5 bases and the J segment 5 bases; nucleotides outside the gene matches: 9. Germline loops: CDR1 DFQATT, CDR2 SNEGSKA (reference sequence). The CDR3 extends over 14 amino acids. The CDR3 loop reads CSALLTGVDQPQHF. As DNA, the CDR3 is TGCAGTGCTCTTCTAACAGGGGTCGATCAGCCCCAGCATTTT.

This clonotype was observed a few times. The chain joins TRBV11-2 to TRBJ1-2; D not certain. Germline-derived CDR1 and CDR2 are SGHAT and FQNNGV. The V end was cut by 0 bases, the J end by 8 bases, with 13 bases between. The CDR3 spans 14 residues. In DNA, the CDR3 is TGTGCCAGCAGCTTAGATGGGTCCAAAGGGGGCTACACCTTC. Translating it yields CASSLDGSKGGYTF.

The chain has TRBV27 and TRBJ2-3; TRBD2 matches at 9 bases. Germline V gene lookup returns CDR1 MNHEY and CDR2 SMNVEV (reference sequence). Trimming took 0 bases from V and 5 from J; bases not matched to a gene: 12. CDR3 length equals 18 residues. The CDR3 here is CASSLSIPSGIGGDTQYF. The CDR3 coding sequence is TGTGCCAGCAGTTTATCCATCCCTAGCGGGATTGGAGGAGATACGCAGTATTTT.

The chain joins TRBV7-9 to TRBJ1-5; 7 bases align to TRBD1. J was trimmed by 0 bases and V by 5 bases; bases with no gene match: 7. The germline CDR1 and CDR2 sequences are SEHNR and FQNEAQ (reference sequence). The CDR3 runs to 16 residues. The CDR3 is CASSRGTEDSNQPQHF. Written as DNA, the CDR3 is TGTGCCAGCAGCAGAGGGACAGAGGATAGCAATCAGCCCCAGCATTTT.

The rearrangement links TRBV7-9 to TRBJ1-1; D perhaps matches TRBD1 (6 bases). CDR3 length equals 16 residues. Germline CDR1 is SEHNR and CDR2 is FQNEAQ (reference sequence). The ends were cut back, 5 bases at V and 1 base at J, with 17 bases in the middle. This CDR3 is CASSPRTTGWNTEAFF. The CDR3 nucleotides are TGTGCCAGCAGCCCCCGGACAACAGGGTGGAACACTGAAGCTTTCTTT.

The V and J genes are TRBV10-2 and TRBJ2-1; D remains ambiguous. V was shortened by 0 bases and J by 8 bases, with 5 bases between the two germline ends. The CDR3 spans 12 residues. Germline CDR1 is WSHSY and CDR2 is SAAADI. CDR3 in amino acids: CASSESTYEQFF. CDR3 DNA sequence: TGCGCCAGCAGTGAGTCGACATATGAGCAGTTCTTC.

CDR3 residues: CASSSEMGWEQYF. The CDR3 DNA is TGTGCCAGCAGCTCAGAGATGGGGTGGGAGCAGTACTTC. This rearrangement joins TRBV11-3 to TRBJ2-7; D unclear. The V gene's germline CDR1 is SGHNT and CDR2 YENEEA. The V gene lost 4 bases and the J gene lost 7 bases, with 14 bases spanning the gap. The CDR3 contains 13 residues.

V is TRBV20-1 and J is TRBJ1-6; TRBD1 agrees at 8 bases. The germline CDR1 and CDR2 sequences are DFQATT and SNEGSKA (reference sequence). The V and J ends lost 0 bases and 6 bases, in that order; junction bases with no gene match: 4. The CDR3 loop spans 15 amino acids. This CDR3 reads CSARDAGQGNSPLHF. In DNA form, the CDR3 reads TGCAGTGCTAGAGATGCCGGACAGGGTAATTCACCCCTCCACTTT.

The CDR3 nucleotides are TGTGCCAGCAATGCGGGGGTCGTTAGCAATCAGCCCCAGCATTTT. Residues: CASNAGVVSNQPQHF. This rearrangement joins TRBV6-2 or TRBV6-3 to TRBJ1-5, with D possibly TRBD1 on 5 matching bases. Deletions cut 7 bases from V and 0 bases from J, with 13 bases between. The CDR3 is 15 residues long. Germline assignment: CDR1 MNHEY and CDR2 SVGEGT.

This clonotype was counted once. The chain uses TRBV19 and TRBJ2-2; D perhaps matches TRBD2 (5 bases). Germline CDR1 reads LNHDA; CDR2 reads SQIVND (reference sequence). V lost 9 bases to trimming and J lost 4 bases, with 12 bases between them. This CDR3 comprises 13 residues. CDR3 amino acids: CASRGRSTGELFF. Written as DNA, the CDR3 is TGTGCCAGCCGGGGTCGGAGCACCGGGGAGCTGTTTTTT. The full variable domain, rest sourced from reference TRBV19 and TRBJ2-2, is DGGITQSPKYLFRKEGQNVTLSCEQNLNHDAMYWYRQDPGQGLRLIYYSQIVNDFQKGDIAEGYSVSREKKESFPLTVTSAQKNPTAFYLCASRGRSTGELFFGEGSRLTVL.

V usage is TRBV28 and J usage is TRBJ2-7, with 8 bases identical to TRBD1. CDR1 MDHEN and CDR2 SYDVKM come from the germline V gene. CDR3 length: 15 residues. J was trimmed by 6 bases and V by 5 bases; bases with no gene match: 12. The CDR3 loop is CASSGVGQVKAEQYF. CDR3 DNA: TGTGCCAGCAGTGGCGTGGGACAGGTCAAGGCCGAGCAGTACTTC.

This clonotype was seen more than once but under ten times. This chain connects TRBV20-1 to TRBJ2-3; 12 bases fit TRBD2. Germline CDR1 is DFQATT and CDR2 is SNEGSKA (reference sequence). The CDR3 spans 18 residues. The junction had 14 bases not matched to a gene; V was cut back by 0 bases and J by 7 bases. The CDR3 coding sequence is TGCAGTGCTAGAGAGGCGGGGGCTAGCGGGGGGGGGATGAATACGCAGTATTTT. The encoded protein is CSAREAGASGGGMNTQYF.

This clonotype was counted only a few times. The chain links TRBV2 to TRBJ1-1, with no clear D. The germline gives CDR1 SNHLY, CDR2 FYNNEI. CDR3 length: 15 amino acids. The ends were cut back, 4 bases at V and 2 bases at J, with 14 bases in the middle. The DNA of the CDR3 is TGTGCCAGCAGTGCTAACAGATACGGAAACACTGAAGCTTTCTTT. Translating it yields CASSANRYGNTEAFF.

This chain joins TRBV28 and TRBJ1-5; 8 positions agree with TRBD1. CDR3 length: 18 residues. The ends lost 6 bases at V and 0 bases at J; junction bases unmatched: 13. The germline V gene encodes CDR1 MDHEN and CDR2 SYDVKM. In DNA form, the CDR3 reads TGTGCCAGCAGGGGACCGGACAGGGAGCTGGGTAGCAATCAGCCCCAGCATTTT. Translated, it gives CASRGPDRELGSNQPQHF.

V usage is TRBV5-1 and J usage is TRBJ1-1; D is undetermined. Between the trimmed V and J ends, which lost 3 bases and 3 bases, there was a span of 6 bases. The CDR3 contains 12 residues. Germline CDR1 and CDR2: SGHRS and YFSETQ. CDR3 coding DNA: TGCGCCAGCAGCTCCGGGTACACTGAAGCTTTCTTT. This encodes CASSSGYTEAFF. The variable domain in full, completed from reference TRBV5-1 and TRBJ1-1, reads KAGVTQTPRYLIKTRGQQVTLSCSPISGHRSVSWYQQTPGQGLQFLFEYFSETQRNKGNFPGRFSGRQFSNSRSEMNVSTLELGDSALYLCASSSGYTEAFFGQGTRLTVV.

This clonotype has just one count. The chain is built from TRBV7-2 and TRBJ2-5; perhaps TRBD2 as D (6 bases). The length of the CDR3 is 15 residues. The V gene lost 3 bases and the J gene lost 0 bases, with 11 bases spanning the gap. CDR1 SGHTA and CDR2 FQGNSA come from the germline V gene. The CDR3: CASSLAGQNQETQYF. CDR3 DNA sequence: TGTGCCAGCAGCTTGGCGGGGCAGAACCAAGAGACCCAGTACTTC.

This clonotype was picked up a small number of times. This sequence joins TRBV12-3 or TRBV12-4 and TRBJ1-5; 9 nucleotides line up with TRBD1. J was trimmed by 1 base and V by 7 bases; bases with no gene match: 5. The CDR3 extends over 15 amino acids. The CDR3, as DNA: TGTGCCAGCACCGTGGACAGGGGAAGCAATCAGCCCCAGCATTTT. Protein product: CASTVDRGSNQPQHF.

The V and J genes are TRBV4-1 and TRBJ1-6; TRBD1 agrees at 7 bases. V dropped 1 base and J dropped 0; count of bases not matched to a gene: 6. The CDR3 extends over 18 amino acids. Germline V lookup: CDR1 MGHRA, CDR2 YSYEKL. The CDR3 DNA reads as TGCGCCAGCAGCCAAGTCGAGGGGGCAAGCTCCTATAATTCACCCCTCCACTTT. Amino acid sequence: CASSQVEGASSYNSPLHF.

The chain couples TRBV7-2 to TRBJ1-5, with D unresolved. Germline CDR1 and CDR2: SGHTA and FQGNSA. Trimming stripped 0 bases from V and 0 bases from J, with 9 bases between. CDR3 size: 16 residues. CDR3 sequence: CASSLAGGYSNQPQHF. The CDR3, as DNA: TGTGCCAGCAGCTTAGCGGGAGGGTATAGCAATCAGCCCCAGCATTTT.

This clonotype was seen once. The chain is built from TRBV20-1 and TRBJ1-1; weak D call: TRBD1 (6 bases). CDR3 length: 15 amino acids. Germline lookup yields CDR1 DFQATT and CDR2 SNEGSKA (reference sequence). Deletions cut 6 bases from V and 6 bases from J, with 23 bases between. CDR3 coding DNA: TGCAGTGCCATAGTCCTATTACAGGGTACCGCTGAAGCTTTCTTT. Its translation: CSAIVLLQGTAEAFF.